Included here is one T cell receptor beta chain sequence, with context. Its antigen remains unidentified. With 60 Vbeta and 13 Jbeta primers, the PCR was carried out. The repertoire was sequenced with immunoSEQ multiplex PCR; TCRdb's copy has only in-frame clones and lacks some. The repertoire consists of some 180,000 clones, with 9.5% occurring once and the leading ten covering about 1.2%. This record belongs to a study of cytomegalovirus exposure and HLA in healthy donors. The study, taken as a whole, reports: An analysis that came later showed most CMV-associated TCR beta chains appearing HLA-restricted. Later on, an analysis found that several of the most significant clusters appeared to be linked to common viral pathogens, which included parvovirus B19. Overall, around 160 TCR beta chains were annotated as cytomegalovirus-associated.

This CDR3 contains 14 residues. V gave up 8 bases and J gave up 5 bases; unmatched junction bases: 10. Germline V gene lookup returns CDR1 MNHNY and CDR2 SVGAGI (reference sequence). The receptor comes from a young woman in good health and CMV-seropositive. The material sequenced was PBMCs. V and J are TRBV6-6 and TRBJ2-7, with 9 nucleotides matching TRBD2. The CDR3 DNA sequence: TGTGCCAGCGGAAGGGGTAGCGGGAGAAACGAGCAGTACTTC. As protein: CASGRGSGRNEQYF.